Listed below are T cell receptor beta chains from one sample, sequenced in a study of identical twins. TCRdb reprocessed the 5' RACE reads via MiXCR and lists one record per CDR3 protein. The sample includes about 240,000 distinct CDR3 sequences, 12% of them seen just once. The data were also submitted as part of a second study, on yellow fever vaccine responses in identical twins.

Sequencing used memory (CD45RO+) T cells sorted from blood. The receptor set was obtained from a woman younger than 35 in good health. Each CDR3 is given with its conserved first and last residue. The order of the fields is clone size, V gene, D gene, J gene, CDR3 DNA, CDR3 protein. A D gene is named only where the DNA matches it firmly. Some rows have no size entry. The others give once, few or many, or a class for an expanded clone.

clone_size: few
v_call: TRBV29-1
d_call: .
j_call: TRBJ2-3
cdr3_nt: TGCAGCGTTGTGGGGGGGGCCGTCCCCACAGATACGCAGTATTTT
cdr3_aa: CSVVGGAVPTDTQYF

clone_size: few
v_call: TRBV20-1
d_call: TRBD1
j_call: TRBJ2-1
cdr3_nt: TGCAGTGCTAGAGCACAGGGGCAGGGCAGGTACAATGAGCAGTTCTTC
cdr3_aa: CSARAQGQGRYNEQFF

clone_size: many
v_call: TRBV20-1
d_call: .
j_call: TRBJ2-1
cdr3_nt: TGCAGTGCTAGCCCACCGGGGGCAGCTTACCAAGCTGGTGAGCAGTTCTTC
cdr3_aa: CSASPPGAAYQAGEQFF

clone_size: .
v_call: TRBV3-1
d_call: .
j_call: TRBJ2-5
cdr3_nt: TGTGCCAGCAGCCGCCGACAGGTCGGAGAGACCCAGTACTTC
cdr3_aa: CASSRRQVGETQYF

clone_size: many
v_call: TRBV12-3/TRBV12-4
d_call: TRBD2
j_call: TRBJ2-1
cdr3_nt: TGTGCCAGCAGTTTCGGGACTAACAATGAGCAGTTCTTC
cdr3_aa: CASSFGTNNEQFF

clone_size: few
v_call: TRBV11-3
d_call: TRBD2
j_call: TRBJ2-1
cdr3_nt: TGTGCCAGCAGCTTAACGGGACTAACACGGTACAATGAGCAGTTCTTC
cdr3_aa: CASSLTGLTRYNEQFF

clone_size: .
v_call: TRBV3-1
d_call: .
j_call: TRBJ2-7
cdr3_nt: TGTGCCAGCAGCCAAGCGGATGTAGGCGATCGGTACTTC
cdr3_aa: CASSQADVGDRYF

clone_size: .
v_call: TRBV18
d_call: .
j_call: TRBJ2-1
cdr3_nt: TGTGCCAGCTCGTCCACAAATGAGCAGTTCTTC
cdr3_aa: CASSSTNEQFF

clone_size: few
v_call: TRBV24-1
d_call: .
j_call: TRBJ2-1
cdr3_nt: TGTGCCACCAGTGATCAGGAGATTTCTAGGTATCACAATGAGCAGTTCTTC
cdr3_aa: CATSDQEISRYHNEQFF

clone_size: many
v_call: TRBV6-1
d_call: TRBD2
j_call: TRBJ2-7
cdr3_nt: TGTGCCAGCAGCGGACTAGCGGGACGCTACGAGCAGTACTTC
cdr3_aa: CASSGLAGRYEQYF

clone_size: many
v_call: TRBV20-1
d_call: .
j_call: TRBJ1-5
cdr3_nt: TGCAGTGCTGGGGACAGCAATCAGCCCCAGCATTTT
cdr3_aa: CSAGDSNQPQHF

clone_size: many
v_call: TRBV4-3
d_call: .
j_call: TRBJ1-1
cdr3_nt: TGCGCCAGCAGCCGGGAGGTCGGGGGGGGCGGTACTGAAGCTTTCTTT
cdr3_aa: CASSREVGGGGTEAFF

clone_size: .
v_call: TRBV20-1
d_call: .
j_call: TRBJ2-3
cdr3_nt: TGCAGTGCTACAATTAGGAGGTCTTCGACAGATACGCAGTATTTT
cdr3_aa: CSATIRRSSTDTQYF

clone_size: few
v_call: TRBV12-3/TRBV12-4
d_call: .
j_call: TRBJ2-7
cdr3_nt: TGTGCCAGCAGTTTACAGGGGCTCGGCGAGCAGTACTTC
cdr3_aa: CASSLQGLGEQYF

clone_size: few
v_call: TRBV5-1
d_call: .
j_call: TRBJ2-5
cdr3_nt: TGCGCCAGCACCCTAGGGGGATCCGTGTACCAAGAGACCCAGTACTTC
cdr3_aa: CASTLGGSVYQETQYF

clone_size: .
v_call: TRBV20-1
d_call: .
j_call: TRBJ2-5
cdr3_nt: TGCAGTGCCGGGGTAGGCGAGACCCAGTACTTC
cdr3_aa: CSAGVGETQYF

clone_size: many
v_call: TRBV20-1
d_call: TRBD1
j_call: TRBJ1-5
cdr3_nt: TGCAGTGCTAGCGGACCGGGACAGGGCAATCAGCCCCAGCATTTT
cdr3_aa: CSASGPGQGNQPQHF

clone_size: few
v_call: TRBV6-5
d_call: .
j_call: TRBJ2-6
cdr3_nt: TGTGCCAGCAGTTACTCGGGGGCACCCTCTGGGGCCAACGTCCTGACTTTC
cdr3_aa: CASSYSGAPSGANVLTF

clone_size: .
v_call: TRBV10-3
d_call: TRBD2
j_call: TRBJ2-1
cdr3_nt: TGTGCCATCAGTGAGATAACATGGACTAGCGGGATTTTCAATGAGCAGTTCTTC
cdr3_aa: CAISEITWTSGIFNEQFF

clone_size: few
v_call: TRBV19
d_call: .
j_call: TRBJ2-2
cdr3_nt: TGTGCCAGTAGTGACCAATCCTTAACCTACACCGGGGAGCTGTTTTTT
cdr3_aa: CASSDQSLTYTGELFF

clone_size: few
v_call: TRBV11-2
d_call: .
j_call: TRBJ2-1
cdr3_nt: TGTGCCAGCAGCTTAGAGACTCACAGGGTAGGATCCTACAATGAGCAGTTCTTC
cdr3_aa: CASSLETHRVGSYNEQFF

clone_size: many
v_call: TRBV5-6
d_call: .
j_call: TRBJ2-2
cdr3_nt: TGTGCCAGCAGCTTCACTGGGACCAAGGGGGGCGGGGAGCTGTTTTTT
cdr3_aa: CASSFTGTKGGGELFF

clone_size: .
v_call: TRBV5-1
d_call: .
j_call: TRBJ2-7
cdr3_nt: TGCGCCAGCAGCCTAAGCACAGGGAATCCCTCCTACGAGCAGTACTTC
cdr3_aa: CASSLSTGNPSYEQYF

clone_size: .
v_call: TRBV28
d_call: .
j_call: TRBJ2-1
cdr3_nt: TGTGCCAGCAGTCTCCCACTAACCTCCTACAATGAGCAGTTCTTC
cdr3_aa: CASSLPLTSYNEQFF

clone_size: .
v_call: TRBV5-1
d_call: TRBD2
j_call: TRBJ2-3
cdr3_nt: TGCGCCAGCAGGTCTGGGACTAGCGGGAGGTCAGATACGCAGTATTTT
cdr3_aa: CASRSGTSGRSDTQYF

clone_size: many
v_call: TRBV14
d_call: TRBD2
j_call: TRBJ2-5
cdr3_nt: TGTGCCAGCAGCCAAAGTCCGGGAGGGCTGACCCAGTACTTC
cdr3_aa: CASSQSPGGLTQYF

clone_size: .
v_call: TRBV4-1
d_call: .
j_call: TRBJ1-4
cdr3_nt: TGCGCCAGCAGCCTAATACCAGGGACTTCAACTAATGAAAAACTGTTTTTT
cdr3_aa: CASSLIPGTSTNEKLFF

clone_size: few
v_call: TRBV12-3/TRBV12-4
d_call: TRBD1
j_call: TRBJ1-2
cdr3_nt: TGTGCCAGCAGTTTCTCAGGCGTTGGGACAGCTAACTATGGCTACACCTTC
cdr3_aa: CASSFSGVGTANYGYTF

clone_size: .
v_call: TRBV20-1
d_call: TRBD1
j_call: TRBJ2-1
cdr3_nt: TGCAGTGCTAAAACAGACAGGGCCAGATTTAATGAGCAGTTCTTC
cdr3_aa: CSAKTDRARFNEQFF

clone_size: .
v_call: TRBV20-1
d_call: .
j_call: TRBJ2-7
cdr3_nt: TGCAGTGCTAGTAGGGGGTATGGAGCCTACGAGCAGTACTTC
cdr3_aa: CSASRGYGAYEQYF

clone_size: few
v_call: TRBV2
d_call: .
j_call: TRBJ2-2
cdr3_nt: TGTGCCAGCAGTGAAGCGCTACCGACCGGGGAGCTGTTTTTT
cdr3_aa: CASSEALPTGELFF

clone_size: .
v_call: TRBV4-1
d_call: TRBD2
j_call: TRBJ2-3
cdr3_nt: TGCGCCAGCAGCCAAGAGCGGGAGGGCCGGAGAGTGCAGTATTTT
cdr3_aa: CASSQEREGRRVQYF

clone_size: few
v_call: TRBV3-1
d_call: .
j_call: TRBJ1-2
cdr3_nt: TGTGCCAGCAGCCAAGATTTCGGGGGCTACACCTTC
cdr3_aa: CASSQDFGGYTF

clone_size: .
v_call: TRBV5-6
d_call: TRBD1
j_call: TRBJ1-5
cdr3_nt: TGTGCCAGCAGCTTGTTTCGACAGGGAGCTCAGCCCCAGCATTTT
cdr3_aa: CASSLFRQGAQPQHF

clone_size: few
v_call: TRBV11-3
d_call: .
j_call: TRBJ2-3
cdr3_nt: TGTGCCAGCCCAAAGACTAGAAAGACAGATACGCAGTATTTT
cdr3_aa: CASPKTRKTDTQYF

clone_size: many
v_call: TRBV5-1
d_call: .
j_call: TRBJ2-1
cdr3_nt: TGCGCCAGCAGCTTGGGTGGGGACAATGAGCAGTTCTTC
cdr3_aa: CASSLGGDNEQFF

clone_size: many
v_call: TRBV24-1
d_call: .
j_call: TRBJ2-1
cdr3_nt: TGTGCCACCAGTGGGGGATACGACTACAATGAGCAGTTCTTC
cdr3_aa: CATSGGYDYNEQFF

clone_size: .
v_call: TRBV27
d_call: .
j_call: TRBJ1-6
cdr3_nt: TGTGCCAGCAGATTAAGCTCCTATAATTCACCCCTCCACTTT
cdr3_aa: CASRLSSYNSPLHF

clone_size: .
v_call: TRBV7-6
d_call: .
j_call: TRBJ2-2
cdr3_nt: TGTGCCAGCAGCAGGGACTCCGCCGGGGAGCTGTTTTTT
cdr3_aa: CASSRDSAGELFF

clone_size: .
v_call: TRBV11-1
d_call: TRBD1
j_call: TRBJ2-2
cdr3_nt: TGTGCCAGCAGACCGGACAGGGCCTTGACCGGGGAGCTGTTTTTT
cdr3_aa: CASRPDRALTGELFF

clone_size: .
v_call: TRBV6-1
d_call: .
j_call: TRBJ2-2
cdr3_nt: TGTGCCACCAAAGGGGCAGCGAACACCGGGGAGCTGTTTTTT
cdr3_aa: CATKGAANTGELFF

clone_size: .
v_call: TRBV20-1
d_call: .
j_call: TRBJ1-1
cdr3_nt: TGCAGTGCTAGTGTTGACTCTCTCGGGTCGAACACTGAAGCTTTCTTT
cdr3_aa: CSASVDSLGSNTEAFF

clone_size: .
v_call: TRBV27
d_call: TRBD1
j_call: TRBJ1-6
cdr3_nt: TGTGCCAGCAGTGGACGACAGGGTTATAATTCACCCCTCCACTTT
cdr3_aa: CASSGRQGYNSPLHF

clone_size: .
v_call: TRBV6-1
d_call: .
j_call: TRBJ2-3
cdr3_nt: TGTGCCAGCGGTCGGACAGTCACAGATACGCAGTATTTT
cdr3_aa: CASGRTVTDTQYF

clone_size: few
v_call: TRBV13
d_call: .
j_call: TRBJ2-5
cdr3_nt: TGTGCCAGCGAAGCCAGGCCGGGAGAGACCCAGTACTTC
cdr3_aa: CASEARPGETQYF

clone_size: many
v_call: TRBV10-3
d_call: TRBD2
j_call: TRBJ2-1
cdr3_nt: TGTGCCATCAGTGAACCAAGACTAGCGGGAGGGATCAATGAGCAGTTCTTC
cdr3_aa: CAISEPRLAGGINEQFF

clone_size: few
v_call: TRBV20-1
d_call: .
j_call: TRBJ1-1
cdr3_nt: TGCAGTGCCAAACGACAGAACACTGAAGCTTTCTTT
cdr3_aa: CSAKRQNTEAFF

clone_size: .
v_call: TRBV6-4
d_call: TRBD2
j_call: TRBJ2-6
cdr3_nt: TGTGCCAGCAGTGACAGTTACCATAGCGGGAGTGATGGGGCCAACGTCCTGACTTTC
cdr3_aa: CASSDSYHSGSDGANVLTF

clone_size: many
v_call: TRBV7-3
d_call: .
j_call: TRBJ2-3
cdr3_nt: TGTGCCAGCAGCGGAAAACGTAGAGATACGCAGTATTTT
cdr3_aa: CASSGKRRDTQYF

clone_size: .
v_call: TRBV14
d_call: .
j_call: TRBJ2-7
cdr3_nt: TGTGCCAGCAGCCCCACGGTTGAGAAGGTACGGGTCGAGCAGTACTTC
cdr3_aa: CASSPTVEKVRVEQYF

clone_size: many
v_call: TRBV7-8
d_call: .
j_call: TRBJ1-4
cdr3_nt: TGTGCCAGCAGCCAAATCTCGAAGTGGAATAATGAAAAACTGTTTTTT
cdr3_aa: CASSQISKWNNEKLFF

clone_size: few
v_call: TRBV11-1
d_call: .
j_call: TRBJ2-3
cdr3_nt: TGTGCCAGCAGCTTACCGGGGGATGCAGATACGCAGTATTTT
cdr3_aa: CASSLPGDADTQYF

clone_size: .
v_call: TRBV7-2
d_call: .
j_call: TRBJ2-5
cdr3_nt: TGTGCCAGCAGCTTAGATACAGCGAGCGAGACCCAGTACTTC
cdr3_aa: CASSLDTASETQYF

clone_size: .
v_call: TRBV29-1
d_call: .
j_call: TRBJ2-3
cdr3_nt: TGCAGCGCACAGGAGAGCACAGATACGCAGTATTTT
cdr3_aa: CSAQESTDTQYF